These 19 T cell receptor beta chains were all obtained from the same sample, sequenced in a study of T cell changes during pregnancy in multiple sclerosis. The method was immunoSEQ multiplex PCR; TCRdb's version includes in-frame clones alone and lacks a portion of them. Of approximately 90,000 clones in the sample, 90% to 95% were seen once. Sequenced here: peripheral blood, sampled after pregnancy. These TCRs come from a female donor in good health, enrolled as a control in a pregnancy study.

The chain recombines TRBV5-4 with TRBJ2-1; 7 positions match TRBD1. This CDR3 has 15 residues. J was trimmed by 3 bases and V by 4 bases; bases with no gene match: 7. From germline, CDR1 is SGHNT and CDR2 YYREEE (reference sequence). The CDR3 is CASSLRDRYYNEQFF. Here the CDR3 DNA reads TGTGCCAGCAGCCTCCGGGACAGATACTACAATGAGCAGTTCTTC.

CDR3 coding DNA: TGTGCCAGCACTCCGGGACAGGGGTACACTGAAGCTTTCTTT. It translates to CASTPGQGYTEAFF. The chain links TRBV2 to TRBJ1-1; 10 bases align to TRBD1. Germline CDR1 and CDR2: SNHLY and FYNNEI. After removal of 7 bases from V and 3 bases from J, the junction contained 5 bases not matched to a gene. The CDR3 consists of 14 residues.

The rearrangement links TRBV30 to TRBJ1-4; tentative D call: TRBD1 (6 bases). V lost 1 base to trimming and J lost 8 bases, with 14 bases between them. From germline, CDR1 is GTSNPN and CDR2 SVGIG (reference sequence). The CDR3 extends over 14 amino acids. The DNA for the CDR3 is TGTGCCTGGAGTGAGACAGGTTTAGGGGAAAAACTGTTTTTT. Translating gives CAWSETGLGEKLFF.

J is TRBJ2-2 and V is TRBV5-8, with 9 bases lining up with TRBD1. CDR3 length: 16 residues. Germline assignment: CDR1 SGHTS and CDR2 YDEGEE. Unmatched junction bases numbered 6, after V lost 2 bases and J lost 4 bases. The CDR3 coding sequence is TGTGCCAGCAGCTTCTCGGACAGGGGAGGCACCGGGGAGCTGTTTTTT. The encoded protein is CASSFSDRGGTGELFF.

The V call is TRBV6-6, the J call TRBJ1-1; D possibly corresponds to TRBD1 (5 bases). V was trimmed by 5 bases and J by 8 bases, leaving 12 bases between them. Germline loops: CDR1 MNHNY, CDR2 SVGAGI (reference sequence). The CDR3 covers 12 residues. The CDR3 is CASSPPRAEAFF. The CDR3 bases are TGTGCCAGCAGTCCCCCCAGGGCCGAAGCTTTCTTT.

The chain has TRBV5-1 and TRBJ1-4; 8 bases align to TRBD1. The CDR3 length is 15 residues. CDR1 is SGHRS and CDR2 is YFSETQ in the germline V gene. The junction had 5 bases not matched to a gene; V was cut back by 0 bases and J by 7 bases. The chain's CDR3 is CASSLAGQGSEKLFF. DNA of the CDR3: TGCGCCAGCAGCTTGGCCGGACAGGGTAGTGAAAAACTGTTTTTT.

The CDR3 coding sequence is TGTGCCACCCAGTCCCCAGGCAGAATGAACACTGAAGCTTTCTTT. It yields the protein CATQSPGRMNTEAFF. The V call is TRBV28, the J call TRBJ1-1; D is undetermined. CDR1 is MDHEN, CDR2 SYDVKM, per germline. The V end lost 10 bases, the J end lost 0 bases, and 18 bases lay between the germline ends. This CDR3 has 15 residues.

The genes are TRBV5-1 and TRBJ1-1; D possibly corresponds to TRBD1 (5 bases). Trimming stripped 5 bases from V and 1 base from J, with 9 bases between. Germline V gene sequence: CDR1 SGHRS, CDR2 YFSETQ. The CDR3 has 13 amino acids. The CDR3 bases are TGCGCCAGCAGTTTGCAGGGGAACACTGAAGCTTTCTTT. Its translation: CASSLQGNTEAFF.

This clone was observed once. The gene calls are TRBV6-5 and TRBJ1-1, with D possibly matching TRBD1 (5 bases). Trimming took off 8 bases at V and 4 bases at J, with 11 bases between the two ends. CDR3 length equals 12 residues. CDR1 is MNHEY and CDR2 is SVGAGI in the germline V gene. CDR3 protein: CASATGGTEAFF. Written as DNA, the CDR3 is TGTGCCAGCGCCACCGGGGGCACTGAAGCTTTCTTT.

The J gene is TRBJ1-5, the V gene TRBV27, with 7 nucleotides matching TRBD1. Unmatched junction bases numbered 7, after V lost 8 bases and J lost 0 bases. Per the germline V gene, CDR1 is MNHEY and CDR2 is SMNVEV (reference sequence). This CDR3 contains 15 residues. The CDR3 nucleotides read TGTGCCAGCGTTAACAGGGGAAATAGCAATCAGCCCCAGCATTTT. This gives the protein CASVNRGNSNQPQHF.

For the CDR3, the DNA is TGTGCCAGCAGATTGGGACAGGGGGATTGGGATGAGCAGTTCTTC. Its protein product is CASRLGQGDWDEQFF. V is TRBV6-5 and J is TRBJ2-1; TRBD1 aligns across 11 bases. The CDR3 totals 15 residues. Germline V gene data show CDR1 as MNHEY and CDR2 as SVGAGI. Trimming removed 6 bases from V and 8 bases from J; junction bases left unmatched: 9.

This clone was recorded only once. V usage is TRBV6-1 and J usage is TRBJ1-1; the D gene is possibly TRBD1 (5 bases). The V end lost 8 bases, the J end lost 2 bases, and 15 bases lay between the germline ends. CDR3 length: 14 residues. Per the germline V gene, CDR1 is MNHNS and CDR2 is SASEGT. CDR3 region: CASQPSGENTEAFF. In DNA, the CDR3 is TGTGCCAGCCAACCTTCGGGGGAAAACACTGAAGCTTTCTTT.

This chain joins TRBV15 and TRBJ2-2; 9 nucleotides match TRBD2. Germline loops: CDR1 LNHNV, CDR2 YYDKDF (reference sequence). Trimming took 5 bases from V and 6 from J; bases not matched to a gene: 16. This CDR3 comprises 18 residues. The CDR3 bases are TGTGCCACCAGCCCCTCCTTAGCGGGGGAGTATTGGGCCGGGGAGCTGTTTTTT. Translated, it gives CATSPSLAGEYWAGELFF.

The chain has TRBV5-1 and TRBJ1-5; D may be TRBD1 (6 bases). V was cut by 5 bases and J by 6 bases, with 18 bases left in between. The CDR3 consists of 15 residues. Looked up from germline, CDR1 is SGHRS and CDR2 is YFSETQ. The CDR3 sequence: CASRGEQGKFQPQHF. The CDR3 bases are TGCGCCAGCAGGGGCGAACAGGGTAAATTTCAGCCCCAGCATTTT.

The V gene is TRBV19, the J gene TRBJ1-5, with a tentative D call TRBD1 (6 bases). Between the trimmed V and J ends, which lost 5 bases and 1 base, there was a span of 12 bases. The CDR3 length is 15 residues. CDR1 and CDR2 from the germline V gene are LNHDA and SQIVND (reference sequence). CDR3 nucleotides: TGTGCCAGTAGTCCCAGGGGAGGGAGCAATCAGCCCCAGCATTTT. Translated: CASSPRGGSNQPQHF. Supplemented by reference TRBV19 and TRBJ1-5, the full variable domain reads DGGITQSPKYLFRKEGQNVTLSCEQNLNHDAMYWYRQDPGQGLRLIYYSQIVNDFQKGDIAEGYSVSREKKESFPLTVTSAQKNPTAFYLCASSPRGGSNQPQHFGDGTRLSIL.

The rearrangement links TRBV5-6 to TRBJ1-6; TRBD1 agrees at 9 bases. V shed 3 bases, J shed 9 bases, and the junction held 7 bases outside the gene matches. The CDR3 is 15 amino acids. Germline V gene lookup returns CDR1 SGHDT and CDR2 YYEEEE. CDR3 amino acids: CASSSGTGLGSPLHF. CDR3 DNA: TGTGCCAGCAGCTCCGGGACAGGGTTAGGTTCACCCCTCCACTTT.

The V gene is TRBV27, the J gene TRBJ2-2; 8 nucleotides agree with TRBD1. Germline V gene data show CDR1 as MNHEY and CDR2 as SMNVEV (reference sequence). The CDR3 runs 14 residues. V dropped 8 bases and J dropped 5; count of bases not matched to a gene: 7. DNA for the CDR3: TGTGCCAGCTCGTTGGGACAGGCTACCGGGGAGCTGTTTTTT. This encodes CASSLGQATGELFF.

The chain recombines TRBV28 with TRBJ2-7; 11 bases map to TRBD1. The V and J ends lost 6 bases and 6 bases, in that order; junction bases with no gene match: 13. Germline V gene sequence: CDR1 MDHEN, CDR2 SYDVKM. This CDR3 is built from 16 residues. The CDR3 coding sequence is TGTGCCAGCAGCTTTTTGGTGGACAGGGGGCGATTCGAGCAGTACTTC. Translation: CASSFLVDRGRFEQYF. The whole variable domain, filled in from reference TRBV28 and TRBJ2-7, reads DVKVTQSSRYLVKRTGEKVFLECVQDMDHENMFWYRQDPGLGLRLIYFSYDVKMKEKGDIPEGYSVSREKKERFSLILESASTNQTSMYLCASSFLVDRGRFEQYFGPGTRLTVT.

The V gene is TRBV28, the J gene TRBJ2-7, with TRBD1 matching 8 bases. The CDR3 is made up of 13 amino acids. Germline-derived CDR1 and CDR2 are MDHEN and SYDVKM. With V trimmed by 5 bases and J by 4 bases, 4 bases remained unmatched. The CDR3 here is CASSPGTGYEQYF. The CDR3 region has the DNA TGTGCCAGCAGTCCCGGGACAGGATACGAGCAGTACTTC.